This T cell receptor (beta chain) was profiled in a study of early T cells in non-severe SARS-CoV-2 infection. The wider study: Sequencing targeted bulk RNA from unsorted whole blood, leaving chains unpaired. Findings of the study overall: VDJdb-based matching was biased toward anti-spike CD8 responses and missed private and CD4 specificities.

This CDR3 comprises 18 residues. CDR1 is WNHNN and CDR2 is SYGVQD in the germline V gene (reference sequence). V shed 0 bases and J 6 bases; nucleotides not matched to a gene: 10. Unique molecular identifiers were added to individual cDNA molecules. Using its own MiXCR run on the 5' RACE reads, TCRdb lists one record per CDR3 protein. Of over 60,000 distinct CDR3 sequences detected, 13% appear once; the ten largest clones hold 4.2%. Concerning this clonotype itself: What it binds is not known.

The chain joins TRBV10-1 to TRBJ2-3, with 12 bases lining up with TRBD2. Sequenced sample: whole blood. The TCR was taken from an adult who was a healthcare worker with PCR-confirmed SARS-CoV-2 infection or an uninfected control (not recorded which). Here the CDR3 reads CASSESGLAGPRGDTQYF. The CDR3 coding sequence is TGCGCCAGCAGTGAGTCCGGACTAGCGGGACCCCGAGGGGATACGCAGTATTTT.